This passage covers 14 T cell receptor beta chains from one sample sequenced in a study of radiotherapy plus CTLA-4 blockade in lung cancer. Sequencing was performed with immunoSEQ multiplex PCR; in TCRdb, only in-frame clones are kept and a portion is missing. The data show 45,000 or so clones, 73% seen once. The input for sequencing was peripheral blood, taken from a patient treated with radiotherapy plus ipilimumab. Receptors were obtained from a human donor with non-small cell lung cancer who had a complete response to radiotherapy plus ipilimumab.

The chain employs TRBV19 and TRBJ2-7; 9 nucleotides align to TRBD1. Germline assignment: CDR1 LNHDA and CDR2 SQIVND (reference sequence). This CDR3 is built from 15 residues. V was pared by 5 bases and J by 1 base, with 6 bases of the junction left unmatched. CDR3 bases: TGTGCCAGTAGTGGAACCGGGACAGGGTCCTACGAGCAGTACTTC. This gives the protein CASSGTGTGSYEQYF.

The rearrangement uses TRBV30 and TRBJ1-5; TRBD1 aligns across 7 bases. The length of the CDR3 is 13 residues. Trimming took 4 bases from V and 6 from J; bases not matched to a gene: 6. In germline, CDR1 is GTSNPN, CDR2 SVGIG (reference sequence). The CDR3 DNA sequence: TGTGCCTGGACCCGGGACAGAAGTCAGCCCCAGCATTTT. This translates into CAWTRDRSQPQHF.

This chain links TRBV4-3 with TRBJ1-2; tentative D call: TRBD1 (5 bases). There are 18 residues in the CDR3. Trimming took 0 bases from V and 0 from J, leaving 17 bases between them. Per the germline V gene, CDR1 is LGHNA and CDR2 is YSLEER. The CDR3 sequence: CASSQDAWGGRANYGYTF. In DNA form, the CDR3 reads TGCGCCAGCAGCCAAGATGCGTGGGGGGGAAGAGCTAACTATGGCTACACCTTC.

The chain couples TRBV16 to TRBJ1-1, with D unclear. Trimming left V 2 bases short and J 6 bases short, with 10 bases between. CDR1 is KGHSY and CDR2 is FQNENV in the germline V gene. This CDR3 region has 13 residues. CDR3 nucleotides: TGTGCCAGCAGCCAAGACATCAGCTCTGAAGCTTTCTTT. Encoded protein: CASSQDISSEAFF.

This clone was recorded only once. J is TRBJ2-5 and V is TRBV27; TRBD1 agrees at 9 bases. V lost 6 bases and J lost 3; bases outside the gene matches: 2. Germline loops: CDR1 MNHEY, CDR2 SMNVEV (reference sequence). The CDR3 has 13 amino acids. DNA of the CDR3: TGTGCCAGCAGCTGGACAGGGGAAGAGACCCAGTACTTC. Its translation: CASSWTGEETQYF.

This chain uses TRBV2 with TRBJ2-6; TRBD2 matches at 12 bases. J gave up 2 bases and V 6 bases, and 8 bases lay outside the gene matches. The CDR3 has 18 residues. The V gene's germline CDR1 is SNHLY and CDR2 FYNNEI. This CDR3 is CASSQASGRAAGANVLTF. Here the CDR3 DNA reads TGTGCCAGCAGCCAGGCTAGCGGGAGGGCCGCTGGGGCCAACGTCCTGACTTTC.

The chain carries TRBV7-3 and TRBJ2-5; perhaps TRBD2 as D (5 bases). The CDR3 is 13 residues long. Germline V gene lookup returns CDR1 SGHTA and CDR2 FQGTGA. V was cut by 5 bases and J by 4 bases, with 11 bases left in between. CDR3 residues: CASSPGEPETQYF. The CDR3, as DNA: TGTGCCAGCAGCCCCGGGGAACCAGAGACCCAGTACTTC.

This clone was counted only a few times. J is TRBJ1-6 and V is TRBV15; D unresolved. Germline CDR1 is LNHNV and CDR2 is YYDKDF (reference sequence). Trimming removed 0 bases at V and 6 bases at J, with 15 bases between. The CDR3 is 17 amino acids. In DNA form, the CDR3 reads TGTGCCACCAGCAGAGAGCTCTATCCCGCTGGTAATTCACCCCTCCACTTT. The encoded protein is CATSRELYPAGNSPLHF.

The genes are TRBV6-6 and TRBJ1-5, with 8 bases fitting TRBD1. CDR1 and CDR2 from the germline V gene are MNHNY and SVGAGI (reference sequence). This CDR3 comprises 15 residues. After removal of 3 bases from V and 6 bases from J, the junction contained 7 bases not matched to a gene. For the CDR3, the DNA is TGTGCCAGCAGTTATGATGGACAGGGTGGTCAGCCCCAGCATTTT. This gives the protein CASSYDGQGGQPQHF.

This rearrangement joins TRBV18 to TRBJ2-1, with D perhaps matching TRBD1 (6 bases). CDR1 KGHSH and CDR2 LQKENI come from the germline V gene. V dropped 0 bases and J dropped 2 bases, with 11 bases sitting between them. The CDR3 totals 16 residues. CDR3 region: CASSPPTQGAYNEQFF. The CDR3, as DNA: TGTGCCAGCTCACCACCAACACAGGGCGCCTACAATGAGCAGTTCTTC.

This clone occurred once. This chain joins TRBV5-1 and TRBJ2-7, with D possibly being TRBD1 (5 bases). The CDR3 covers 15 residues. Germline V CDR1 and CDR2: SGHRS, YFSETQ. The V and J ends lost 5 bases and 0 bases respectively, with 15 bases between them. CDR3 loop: CASSYQGTSSYEQYF. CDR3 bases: TGCGCCAGCAGTTATCAGGGTACATCCTCCTACGAGCAGTACTTC.

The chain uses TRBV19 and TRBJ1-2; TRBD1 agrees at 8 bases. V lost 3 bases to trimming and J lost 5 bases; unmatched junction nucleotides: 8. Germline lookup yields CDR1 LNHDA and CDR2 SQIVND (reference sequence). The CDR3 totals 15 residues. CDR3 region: CASSIQGTGEYGYTF. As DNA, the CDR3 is TGTGCCAGTAGTATTCAGGGGACAGGCGAATATGGCTACACCTTC. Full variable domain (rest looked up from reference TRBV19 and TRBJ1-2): DGGITQSPKYLFRKEGQNVTLSCEQNLNHDAMYWYRQDPGQGLRLIYYSQIVNDFQKGDIAEGYSVSREKKESFPLTVTSAQKNPTAFYLCASSIQGTGEYGYTFGSGTRLTVV.

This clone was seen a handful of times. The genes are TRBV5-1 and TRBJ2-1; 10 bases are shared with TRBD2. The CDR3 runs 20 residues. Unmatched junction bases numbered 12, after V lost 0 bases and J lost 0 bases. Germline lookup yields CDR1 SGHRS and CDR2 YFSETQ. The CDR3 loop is CASSLVSSGGPRSSYNEQFF. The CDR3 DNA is TGCGCCAGCAGCTTGGTGTCTAGCGGGGGACCTAGAAGCTCCTACAATGAGCAGTTCTTC.

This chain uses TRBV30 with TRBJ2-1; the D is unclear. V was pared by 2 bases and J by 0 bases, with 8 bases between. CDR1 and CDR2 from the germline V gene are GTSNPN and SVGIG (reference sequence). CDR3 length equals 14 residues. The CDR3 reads CAWSPSSSYNEQFF. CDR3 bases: TGTGCCTGGAGTCCGTCCAGCTCCTACAATGAGCAGTTCTTC.